Below are 23 T cell receptor beta chains sequenced from a single sample in a study of tumor and adjacent non-tumor tissue in lung cancer. TCRbeta libraries were built with three rounds of nested PCR, modified from ARM-PCR. TCRdb re-called the multiplex PCR reads through MiXCR, storing one row per CDR3 protein. The sample yields just over 200,000 distinct CDR3 sequences, less than 80% seen once. RNA was extracted from bulk tissue without any cell sorting. The specimen was lung tumor tissue. The origin of the receptors is a man aged 55 to 70 with non-small cell lung cancer.

This clonotype was seen ten or more times. The chain links TRBV20-1 to TRBJ2-3; 13 positions agree with TRBD2. This CDR3 has 13 residues. Trimming at V came to 4 bases and at J to 6 bases, leaving 1 base not matched to a gene. From germline, CDR1 is DFQATT and CDR2 SNEGSKA (reference sequence). This CDR3 reads CSAKLAGGDTQYF. The CDR3, as DNA: TGCAGTGCTAAACTAGCGGGAGGGGATACGCAGTATTTT.

The chain uses TRBV20-1 and TRBJ2-5; TRBD2 matches at 7 bases. The CDR3 extends over 13 amino acids. Germline V gene data show CDR1 as DFQATT and CDR2 as SNEGSKA (reference sequence). Trimming at V came to 2 bases and at J to 4 bases, leaving 4 bases not matched to a gene. As DNA, the CDR3 is TGCAGTGCTAGAATGGTAGCGGGAGAGACCCAGTACTTC. Protein sequence: CSARMVAGETQYF.

Turning to this clonotype: A much larger clone differs from this one at a single base, so this may be a read error. V gene TRBV12-3 or TRBV12-4 combines with J gene TRBJ2-2; 7 bases match TRBD2. The CDR3 sequence is 16 residues long. V lost 2 bases to trimming and J lost 5 bases; unmatched junction nucleotides: 8. DNA for the CDR3: TGTGCCAGCAGTTTATTCTGGGGGAGGGAGACCGGGGAGCTGTTTTTT. Protein product: CASSLFWGRETGELFF.

The chain carries TRBV5-1 and TRBJ1-2; the D is unclear. Germline V gene lookup returns CDR1 SGHRS and CDR2 YFSETQ. This CDR3 has 17 amino acids. V was shortened by 4 bases and J by 2 bases, with 21 bases between the two germline ends. The DNA for the CDR3 is TGCGCCAGCAGCGAACTAACACTAGCCAACGCAAACTATGGCTACACCTTC. Residues: CASSELTLANANYGYTF.

This clonotype was recorded only once. A read error is possible here, since a much larger clone lies one base away. This chain connects TRBV12-3 or TRBV12-4 to TRBJ2-4; D call uncertain. The CDR3 has 18 amino acids. V was shortened by 5 bases and J by 3 bases, with 23 bases between the two germline ends. CDR3 in DNA: TGTGCCAGCAGTCCCGATTTTACCTTTACAGTGGGCAAAAACATTCAGTACTTC. Protein sequence: CASSPDFTFTVGKNIQYF.

This clonotype is medium-sized (0.01 to 0.1%) by share. CDR3 region: CASSLERGSSSPLHF. DNA for the CDR3: TGTGCCAGCAGCTTAGAGAGGGGCAGTAGTTCACCCCTCCACTTT. The rearrangement uses TRBV11-2 and TRBJ1-6; D is perhaps TRBD1 (5 bases). V was pared by 0 bases and J by 9 bases, with 12 bases between. The CDR3 runs 15 residues. CDR1 is SGHAT and CDR2 is FQNNGV in the germline V gene.

Turning to this clonotype: A junction end diverges from the germline sequence, so it may reflect a read error. V and J are TRBV20-1 and TRBJ2-1; no firm D call. This CDR3 has 15 amino acids. CDR1 is DFQATT, CDR2 SNEGSKA, per germline (reference sequence). As DNA, the CDR3 is TGCAGTGCTATTAAGCCCAGAGTAGGCTACAACGAGCAGTTCTTC. It specifies CSAIKPRVGYNEQFF.

On this clonotype itself: One junction end does not reproduce the germline sequence, and a read error may be involved. V and J are TRBV6-2 or TRBV6-3 and TRBJ1-5; D is undetermined. The CDR3 is 15 amino acids. CDR1 is MNHEY and CDR2 is SVGEGT in the germline V gene. This chain's CDR3 is CASNYSYISNQSQHF. For the CDR3, the DNA is TGTGCCAGCAATTACTCCTACATTAGCAATCAGTCCCAGCATTTT.

This clonotype has at least ten counts. The chain has TRBV4-2 and TRBJ2-7; D gene ambiguous. With 0 bases removed from V and 0 bases from J, the gap between germline ends came to 12 bases. The CDR3 is 16 amino acids. Looked up from germline, CDR1 is LGHNA and CDR2 is YNFKEQ. The CDR3 is CASSQDQARNSYEQYF. For the CDR3, the DNA is TGTGCCAGCAGCCAAGATCAAGCGCGGAACTCCTACGAGCAGTACTTC.

Concerning this clonotype: A read error may produce the germline difference seen at one junction end. This sequence joins TRBV20-1 and TRBJ2-7, with 7 nucleotides matching TRBD1. CDR1 and CDR2 from the germline V gene are DFQATT and SNEGSKA (reference sequence). The CDR3 is 12 amino acids. The CDR3 DNA follows: TGCAGTGCTAGAGGGAACAGGGGCGAGCAGTATTTC. Protein: CSARGNRGEQYF.

The sample holds one count of this clonotype. This is likely a read error, given that the CDR3 carries no conserved phenylalanine or tryptophan at its end. This sequence joins TRBV6-5 and TRBJ2-7; D could derive from TRBD1 or TRBD2 (5 bases each). The CDR3 is made up of 15 amino acids. Germline V gives CDR1 MNHEY, CDR2 SVGAGI. Trimming left V 8 bases short and J 3 bases short, with 20 bases between. This chain's CDR3 is CASVNGGVAHYEQYY. The CDR3 nucleotides are TGTGCCAGCGTCAATGGGGGAGTCGCTCACTACGAGCAGTACTAC.

This chain joins TRBV10-2 and TRBJ2-7; D may be TRBD2 (5 bases). CDR3 size: 14 residues. CDR1 and CDR2 from the germline V gene are WSHSY and SAAADI. Trimming cost V 0 bases and J 3 bases, with 9 bases left between them. The CDR3 sequence: CASSESEGFYEQYF. The CDR3 coding sequence is TGCGCCAGCAGTGAGTCAGAGGGTTTCTACGAGCAGTACTTC.

This clonotype was seen a few times. A read error is possible here, since a much larger clone lies one base away. This chain links TRBV5-5 with TRBJ2-7, with D possibly called TRBD1 or TRBD2 (5 bases each). Germline assignment: CDR1 SGHKS and CDR2 YYEKEE (reference sequence). The CDR3 runs to 14 residues. DNA of the CDR3: TGTGCCAGCAGCTTGACCTGGGGGAGTGGCGAGCACTACTTC. Translation gives CASSLTWGSGEHYF.

The chain links TRBV6-2 or TRBV6-3 to TRBJ2-1; D not resolved. Germline V gene data show CDR1 as MNHEY and CDR2 as SVGEGT. The CDR3 runs 12 residues. V was trimmed by 6 bases and J by 13 bases, leaving 16 bases between them. The CDR3 DNA reads as TGTGCCAGCAGCCAGCCCCACATTGAACAGTTCTTC. Translating gives CASSQPHIEQFF.

This clonotype came up a few times. The chain has TRBV20-1 and TRBJ2-1; 12 bases line up with TRBD2. Germline CDR1 reads DFQATT; CDR2 reads SNEGSKA (reference sequence). V shed 3 bases, J shed 4 bases, and the junction held 7 bases outside the gene matches. The length of the CDR3 is 16 residues. CDR3 nucleotide sequence: TGCAGTGCTAGGCCTACCGGACTAGCGGGGTACAATGAGCAGTTCTTC. It translates to CSARPTGLAGYNEQFF.

V is TRBV6-1 and J is TRBJ2-3; D gene ambiguous. Trimming took off 6 bases at V and 3 bases at J, with 16 bases between the two ends. This CDR3 has 15 amino acids. Germline V gives CDR1 MNHNS, CDR2 SASEGT. The CDR3 nucleotides read TGTGCCAGCAGGTCGGGTGACGTGAGGACAGATACGCAGTATTTT. This codes for CASRSGDVRTDTQYF.

This clonotype is categorized as medium-sized. The rearrangement uses TRBV29-1 and TRBJ1-2; D perhaps matches TRBD1 (5 bases). Germline values: CDR1 SQVTM, CDR2 ANQGSEA. Trimming removed 3 bases from V and 0 bases from J, with 8 bases in between. CDR3 length: 13 residues. The CDR3 sequence: CSVEGRANYGYTF. The CDR3 region has the DNA TGCAGCGTTGAGGGGCGAGCTAACTATGGCTACACCTTC.

A few counts support this clonotype. A much bigger clone sits one base away, suggesting this may be a read error. V is TRBV6-6 and J is TRBJ2-3, with D tentatively TRBD2 (6 bases). V shed 5 bases and J shed 7 bases, with 13 bases lying between them. The CDR3 consists of 13 residues. CDR1 and CDR2 (germline): MNHNY, SVGAGI (reference sequence). CDR3 amino acids: CASSVRGGHTQYF. CDR3 nucleotides: TGTGCCAGCAGTGTCCGAGGAGGGCATACGCAGTATTTT.

A word on this clonotype: A read error may produce the germline difference seen at one junction end. The rearrangement links TRBV12-3 or TRBV12-4 to TRBJ2-3; D uncertain. This CDR3 region has 16 residues. CDR3 nucleotide sequence: TGTGCCAGCATTTTAGTTCGGCAGGTTAAGACAGATACGCAGTATTTT. It specifies CASILVRQVKTDTQYF.

To note about this clonotype: The junction departs from germline at one end; a sequencing error may be responsible. The CDR3 loop reads CDSSLSPTGTDIISF. DNA for the CDR3: TGTGACAGCAGTTTATCCCCAACGGGGACAGATATTATTTCCTTC. The J gene is TRBJ1-2, the V gene TRBV11-3; the match to TRBD1 covers 7 bases. The CDR3 has 15 amino acids. CDR1 and CDR2 from the germline V gene are SGHNT and YENEEA.

As to this clonotype: This could be a read error, since a much larger clone is one nucleotide away. The V and J genes are TRBV6-2 or TRBV6-3 and TRBJ2-1; D possibly corresponds to TRBD1 (6 bases). CDR3 length: 15 residues. The germline V gene encodes CDR1 MNHEY and CDR2 SVGEGT. For the CDR3, the DNA is TGTGCCAGCAGAAGACAGGTGGGATTCGGCAATGGGCAGTTCTTC. It specifies CASRRQVGFGNGQFF.

A note on this clonotype: One junction end disagrees with the germline gene, perhaps due to a read error. V is TRBV5-1 and J is TRBJ2-3; no clear D gene. This CDR3 has 15 amino acids. Germline V gene data show CDR1 as SGHRS and CDR2 as YFSETQ. Here the CDR3 DNA reads TGCGCCAGCAGCTTGGTGGGCGGTGGCACAAATACACAGTATTTT. This translates into CASSLVGGGTNTQYF. The full variable domain, completed using reference TRBV5-1 and TRBJ2-3, is KAGVTQTPRYLIKTRGQQVTLSCSPISGHRSVSWYQQTPGQGLQFLFEYFSETQRNKGNFPGRFSGRQFSNSRSEMNVSTLELGDSALYLCASSLVGGGTNTQYFGPGTRLTVL.

About this clonotype: Possible read error: a much larger clone is one base away. The gene calls are TRBV29-1 and TRBJ2-1, with D possibly being TRBD1 or TRBD2 (5 bases each). In germline, CDR1 is SQVTM, CDR2 ANQGSEA. The CDR3 contains 14 residues. The DNA of the CDR3 is TGCTGCGTGGAGAAAACCGGGACCATCAATGAGCAGTTCTTC. Protein product: CCVEKTGTINEQFF.